The 21 T cell receptor beta chains below come from one sample, sequenced in a study of blood T cell repertoires in COVID-19. Assay: immunoSEQ multiplex PCR; the TCRdb copy retains only in-frame clones and omits some. Of 150,000 to 200,000 clones listed, 80% to 90% were seen once; the top ten hold 10%. Input material: peripheral blood. These receptors were obtained from a woman between 70 and 85 years old with COVID-19, enrolled during active disease.

The chain links TRBV20-1 to TRBJ2-3; D is unresolved. The germline V gene encodes CDR1 DFQATT and CDR2 SNEGSKA (reference sequence). Trimming took 6 bases from V and 4 from J, leaving 8 bases between them. The CDR3 totals 11 residues. The DNA of the CDR3 is TGCAGTGCCAGAATCGCAGATACGCAGTATTTT. Amino acids: CSARIADTQYF.

CDR3 amino acids: CASSFGQGLGNYGYTF. The CDR3, as DNA: TGTGCCAGCAGTTTTGGGCAGGGGCTTGGGAACTATGGCTACACCTTC. This chain connects TRBV27 to TRBJ1-2, with D perhaps matching TRBD1 (6 bases). This CDR3 spans 16 amino acids. In germline, CDR1 is MNHEY, CDR2 SMNVEV (reference sequence). V was shortened by 3 bases and J by 2 bases, with 16 bases between the two germline ends.

The chain combines TRBV28 with TRBJ1-6; 8 bases align to TRBD1. In germline, CDR1 is MDHEN, CDR2 SYDVKM. The V and J ends lost 5 bases and 0 bases, in that order; junction bases with no gene match: 9. This CDR3 is built from 18 residues. CDR3 protein: CASSGQRDRRSYNSPLHF. The CDR3, as DNA: TGTGCCAGCAGTGGACAAAGGGACAGGCGCTCCTATAATTCACCCCTCCACTTT.

The chain has TRBV5-8 and TRBJ1-1; D not certain. CDR3 length: 12 amino acids. Trimming removed 4 bases at V and 7 bases at J, with 11 bases between. Germline loops: CDR1 SGHTS, CDR2 YDEGEE. In DNA, the CDR3 is TGTGCCAGCAGCCGCCGACGAGGTGAAGCTTTCTTT. Residues: CASSRRRGEAFF. Filled out from reference TRBV5-8 and TRBJ1-1, the complete variable domain reads EAGVTQSPTHLIKTRGQQATLRCSPISGHTSVYWYQQALGLGLQFLLWYDEGEERNRGNFPPRFSGRQFPNYSSELNVNALELEDSALYLCASSRRRGEAFFGQGTRLTVV.

V usage is TRBV30 and J usage is TRBJ2-7; 10 positions match TRBD1. The CDR3 sequence is 19 residues long. Germline CDR1 GTSNPN, CDR2 SVGIG (reference sequence). The V segment lost 1 base and the J segment 1 base; nucleotides outside the gene matches: 16. The CDR3 DNA is TGTGCCTGGAGTGGGTGGGACAGGGGCTGGTGGTTCAGGTCCTACGAGCAGTACTTC. Its protein product is CAWSGWDRGWWFRSYEQYF.

Note on this clone: This sample also contains other DNA sequences that code for the same CDR3. This chain links TRBV2 with TRBJ1-2; D gene uncertain. From germline, CDR1 is SNHLY and CDR2 FYNNEI. The CDR3 length is 12 residues. The germline V and J ends were trimmed by 4 bases and 4 bases, with 7 bases remaining between them. CDR3 in DNA: TGTGCCAGCAGTGTAACGGGCTATGGCTACACCTTC. Protein: CASSVTGYGYTF. The complete variable domain, with remaining parts taken from reference TRBV2 and TRBJ1-2, reads EPEVTQTPSHQVTQMGQEVILRCVPISNHLYFYWYRQILGQKVEFLVSFYNNEISEKSEIFDDQFSVERPDGSNFTLKIRSTKLEDSAMYFCASSVTGYGYTFGSGTRLTVV.

The chain couples TRBV28 to TRBJ1-2, with 8 bases aligning to TRBD1. Trimming removed 4 bases from V and 4 bases from J; junction bases left unmatched: 5. The CDR3 has 14 amino acids. Germline V lookup: CDR1 MDHEN, CDR2 SYDVKM. CDR3 protein: CASSSSGTGYGYTF. The CDR3, as DNA: TGTGCCAGCAGTTCGAGCGGGACAGGCTATGGCTACACCTTC.

J is TRBJ1-1 and V is TRBV20-1; perhaps TRBD1 as D (6 bases). Trimming took off 3 bases at V and 1 base at J, with 9 bases between the two ends. The germline V gene has CDR1 DFQATT and CDR2 SNEGSKA (reference sequence). This CDR3 comprises 13 residues. DNA of the CDR3: TGCAGTGCTAGTTCCAGGGGGAACACTGAAGCTTTCTTT. Protein product: CSASSRGNTEAFF.

To note about this clone: Other DNA sequences in the sample encode the same CDR3. The chain couples TRBV7-3 to TRBJ2-2; D gene unclear. Germline V CDR1 and CDR2: SGHTA, FQGTGA. Trimming removed 3 bases at V and 0 bases at J, with 2 bases between. The length of the CDR3 is 13 residues. The CDR3: CASSFTNTGELFF. The CDR3 DNA follows: TGTGCCAGCAGCTTTACGAACACCGGGGAGCTGTTTTTT.

The CDR3 is CASSSREPYNSPLHF. CDR3 nucleotides: TGTGCCAGCAGTTCGCGGGAACCCTATAATTCACCCCTCCACTTT. The J gene is TRBJ1-6, the V gene TRBV27; D unresolved. This CDR3 contains 15 residues. Germline V gives CDR1 MNHEY, CDR2 SMNVEV (reference sequence). V shed 4 bases and J shed 2 bases, with 9 bases lying between them.

The table lists this clone with a few counts. The chain carries TRBV29-1 and TRBJ2-3; 8 nucleotides agree with TRBD1. Germline lookup yields CDR1 SQVTM and CDR2 ANQGSEA. The CDR3 contains 16 residues. J was trimmed by 4 bases and V by 5 bases; bases with no gene match: 14. The CDR3 coding sequence is TGCAGCGTTCAACCTAGGACAGGGCCGGGGGCAGATACGCAGTATTTT. Its translation: CSVQPRTGPGADTQYF.

The chain combines TRBV7-9 with TRBJ1-1; D perhaps matches TRBD1 (5 bases). The CDR3 contains 13 residues. Trimming pared 2 bases from V and 6 bases from J, leaving 10 bases between. CDR1 is SEHNR and CDR2 is FQNEAQ in the germline V gene (reference sequence). The DNA for the CDR3 is TGTGCCAGCAGCTTAATTCAAGGGGCTGAAGCTTTCTTT. Translated: CASSLIQGAEAFF.

In this sample, this clone turned up a few times. The gene calls are TRBV7-9 and TRBJ1-3; no firm D call. Germline V gene sequence: CDR1 SEHNR, CDR2 FQNEAQ (reference sequence). V lost 1 base and J 2 bases, leaving 9 bases between the germline ends. CDR3 length: 15 amino acids. This CDR3 is CASSLGASPGNTIYF. The DNA of the CDR3 is TGTGCCAGCAGCTTAGGGGCGTCCCCTGGAAACACCATATATTTT.

In regard to this clone: Other DNA sequences in the same sample also yield this CDR3. This chain connects TRBV28 to TRBJ1-2; a weak D match, TRBD1 (5 bases). This CDR3 spans 13 amino acids. Germline assignment: CDR1 MDHEN and CDR2 SYDVKM. V was pared by 6 bases and J by 0 bases, with 8 bases between. This CDR3 is CASRGGANYGYTF. The CDR3 DNA follows: TGTGCCAGCAGGGGGGGGGCTAACTATGGCTACACCTTC.

This clone occurred a few times. The chain uses TRBV2 and TRBJ1-5; TRBD1 might be the D (6 bases). The CDR3 is 14 amino acids. The V gene's germline CDR1 is SNHLY and CDR2 FYNNEI. V lost 7 bases and J 7 bases, leaving 17 bases between the germline ends. The chain's CDR3 is CASNSARQGQPQHF. CDR3 nucleotides: TGTGCCAGCAATTCGGCCCGTCAGGGGCAGCCCCAGCATTTT.

This chain links TRBV11-3 with TRBJ2-1, with TRBD1 matching over 9 bases. The CDR3 runs 15 residues. Germline CDR1 and CDR2: SGHNT and YENEEA. Trimming took 5 bases from V and 6 from J; bases not matched to a gene: 8. The CDR3 bases are TGTGCCAGCAGCCGAGGGGGACAGGGTGGCAATGAGCAGTTCTTC. This codes for CASSRGGQGGNEQFF.

This clone was picked up a small number of times. The chain employs TRBV23-1 and TRBJ1-5; 10 bases match TRBD1. TRBV23-1 is designated an ORF whose function remains uncertain. This CDR3 region has 22 residues. V dropped 6 bases and J dropped 0; count of bases not matched to a gene: 23. CDR3: CASSLLEADRGLRVNSNQPQHF. The CDR3, as DNA: TGCGCCAGCAGCCTCCTGGAAGCCGACAGGGGGCTACGAGTGAATAGCAATCAGCCCCAGCATTTT.

J is TRBJ2-5 and V is TRBV12-2; the D call in the table, TRBD2, was not verified against the DNA. TRBV12-2 is listed as a pseudogene. The CDR3 spans 16 residues. The CDR3 spells CASRPHPGGRQETQYF. CDR3 in DNA: TGTGCAAGTCGCCCTCACCCCGGGGGGCGCCAAGAGACCCAGTACTTC.

The chain links TRBV28 to TRBJ1-2; no reliable D call. The V gene's germline CDR1 is MDHEN and CDR2 SYDVKM. There are 13 residues in the CDR3. Trimming took 2 bases from V and 0 from J, leaving 4 bases between them. Here the CDR3 reads CASSLGANYGYTF. The CDR3 nucleotides read TGTGCCAGCAGTTTAGGAGCTAACTATGGCTACACCTTC.

The chain combines TRBV28 with TRBJ1-6; D may be TRBD1 (5 bases). Germline CDR1 MDHEN, CDR2 SYDVKM. This CDR3 has 18 residues. V dropped 5 bases and J dropped 0 bases, with 17 bases sitting between them. The CDR3 is CASSRAGPSSSYNSPLHF. CDR3 nucleotides: TGTGCCAGCAGTCGCGCGGGGCCCTCGAGCTCCTATAATTCACCCCTCCACTTT.

This chain connects TRBV6-5 to TRBJ2-2, with D maybe TRBD2 (5 bases). V gave up 4 bases and J gave up 4 bases, with 13 bases separating them. CDR3 length: 15 amino acids. The germline V gene encodes CDR1 MNHEY and CDR2 SVGAGI. The CDR3 reads CASSSRRGFTGELFF. As DNA, the CDR3 is TGTGCCAGCAGTTCGCGCCGGGGTTTCACCGGGGAGCTGTTTTTT.